This T cell receptor beta chain was sequenced for a study of Graves' ophthalmopathy and Graves' hyperthyroidism. This clonotype has only one observation. Its antigen is undetermined. Trimming left V 6 bases short and J 1 base short, with 13 bases between. Per the germline V gene, CDR1 is MDHEN and CDR2 is SYDVKM. There are 15 residues in the CDR3. General study results and limits: The blood repertoire also included most expanded thyroid clonotypes above 0.001 frequency. The 13-signature model separated ophthalmopathy from stable hyperthyroidism at roughly 90% sensitivity and approximately 79% specificity.

Beta-chain TCR CDR3 regions were amplified from RNA transcripts. Following a first-round RT-PCR that used HTBI primers, a second-round multiplex PCR was carried out. MiXCR was run by TCRdb on the multiplex PCR reads, yielding one entry per CDR3 protein. The sample yields a few hundred thousand distinct CDR3 sequences, roughly 40% seen once. The sequencing input was peripheral blood or thyroid tissue (not recorded which). This chain links TRBV28 with TRBJ1-3; no definite D call. This clonotype was obtained from an adult man with Graves' hyperthyroidism. DNA for the CDR3: TGTGCCAGCAGCCACCGAGGAGGGTCTGGAAACACCATATATTTT. This encodes CASSHRGGSGNTIYF.